A single sample gave rise to the 12 T cell receptor beta chains below, sequenced in a study of cytomegalovirus exposure and HLA in healthy donors (TCRdb year 2017). Library prep was done by the immunoSEQ multiplex PCR assay. The table was pulled from immuneACCESS by TCRdb, which kept in-frame rearrangements only. Such tables lose some clones; where checked, under half of the loss comes from unresolved V genes, and the rest has no known cause. Recorded for this sample are over 150,000 clones; less than 85% of them occurred a single time. The top ten clones comprise approximately 15% of the sample. The sequenced sample was PBMCs. These receptors were obtained from a young man in good health and CMV-seropositive.

This chain links TRBV7-8 with TRBJ1-3, with D hard to call. Trimming took off 6 bases at V and 8 bases at J, with 11 bases between the two ends. Germline lookup yields CDR1 SGHVS and CDR2 FQNEAQ. There are 12 residues in the CDR3. Written as DNA, the CDR3 is TGTGCCAGCAGTTTGGGTCGGGACACCATATATTTT. It translates to CASSLGRDTIYF.

This clone was seen a handful of times. The gene calls are TRBV7-2 and TRBJ2-1, with 8 bases identical to TRBD2. Germline V gives CDR1 SGHTA, CDR2 FQGNSA. CDR3 size: 16 residues. V gave up 5 bases and J gave up 9 bases; unmatched junction bases: 15. CDR3 amino acids: CASSAPGLGDRGEQFF. The CDR3, as DNA: TGTGCCAGCAGCGCCCCGGGACTAGGAGACCGGGGTGAGCAGTTCTTC.

The V and J genes are TRBV14 and TRBJ2-4; tentatively, D is TRBD2 (6 bases). The CDR3 has 14 residues. Germline values: CDR1 SGHDN, CDR2 FVKESK. Trimming took 4 bases from V and 3 from J, leaving 10 bases between them. As DNA, the CDR3 is TGTGCCAGCAGCCGGGACTTAGTCAAAAACATTCAGTACTTC. Amino acid sequence: CASSRDLVKNIQYF.

This sequence joins TRBV5-6 and TRBJ1-2; D remains unclear. The V end lost 4 bases, the J end lost 0 bases, and 10 bases lay between the germline ends. The CDR3 totals 14 residues. Germline V CDR1 and CDR2: SGHDT, YYEEEE. CDR3 amino acids: CASSPPRANYGYTF. The CDR3 nucleotides read TGTGCCAGCAGCCCCCCACGGGCTAACTATGGCTACACCTTC.

The J gene is TRBJ2-2, the V gene TRBV7-3, with TRBD1 matching 7 bases. The CDR3 contains 16 residues. J lost 6 bases, V lost 5 bases, and 12 bases had no gene match. Germline CDR1 and CDR2: SGHTA and FQGTGA. The chain's CDR3 is CASSPGTARGPGELFF. The CDR3 DNA sequence: TGTGCCAGCAGCCCAGGCACCGCTAGGGGGCCCGGGGAGCTGTTTTTT.

The gene calls are TRBV6-5 and TRBJ2-3; a weak D match, TRBD2 (5 bases). The V end lost 11 bases, the J end lost 4 bases, and 13 bases lay between the germline ends. The germline V gene has CDR1 MNHEY and CDR2 SVGAGI. The CDR3 loop spans 12 amino acids. Here the CDR3 reads CASRAEADTQYF. CDR3 DNA sequence: TGTGCCTCGAGGGCGGAAGCAGATACGCAGTATTTT.

This clone was seen a single time. The chain has TRBV6-5 and TRBJ1-1, with D hard to call. The CDR3 covers 15 residues. Deletions cut 0 bases from V and 3 bases from J, with 11 bases between. In germline, CDR1 is MNHEY, CDR2 SVGAGI. CDR3 loop: CASSYSLRGDTEAFF. DNA of the CDR3: TGTGCCAGCAGTTACTCGCTTCGGGGAGACACTGAAGCTTTCTTT.

V and J are TRBV10-1 and TRBJ2-1, with D tentatively TRBD2 (6 bases). V was pared by 8 bases and J by 4 bases, with 15 bases between. CDR3 size: 14 residues. Germline CDR1 WNHNN, CDR2 SYGVQD (reference sequence). For the CDR3, the DNA is TGCGCCAGCGTAACGGGACTTACATACAATGAGCAGTTCTTC. It specifies CASVTGLTYNEQFF.

This rearrangement joins TRBV7-2 to TRBJ2-3; tentatively, D is TRBD2 (6 bases). Germline V gene sequence: CDR1 SGHTA, CDR2 FQGNSA. Trimming stripped 7 bases from V and 6 bases from J, with 20 bases between. This CDR3 region has 15 residues. The CDR3 nucleotides read TGTGCCAGCAACGAACCCGGATCGGAGGGGGATACGCAGTATTTT. Translation gives CASNEPGSEGDTQYF.

The chain links TRBV7-9 to TRBJ1-2, with a tentative D call TRBD1 (6 bases). Germline CDR1 SEHNR, CDR2 FQNEAQ (reference sequence). Trimming removed 6 bases at V and 1 base at J, with 15 bases between. CDR3 length: 15 residues. The CDR3 bases are TGTGCCAGCAGACGCTCAGGGGACATTAACTATGGCTACACCTTC. Translation gives CASRRSGDINYGYTF. Full variable domain (missing parts from reference TRBV7-9 and TRBJ1-2): DTGVSQNPRHKITKRGQNVTFRCDPISEHNRLYWYRQTLGQGPEFLTYFQNEAQLEKSRLLSDRFSAERPKGSFSTLEIQRTEQGDSAMYLCASRRSGDINYGYTFGSGTRLTVV.

The chain joins TRBV5-4 to TRBJ2-1; D uncertain. Germline lookup yields CDR1 SGHNT and CDR2 YYREEE (reference sequence). The CDR3 totals 12 residues. The V end was cut by 3 bases, the J end by 5 bases, with 6 bases between. The CDR3 region has the DNA TGTGCCAGCAGCTATGCGAACAATGAGCAGTTCTTC. Protein: CASSYANNEQFF. Supplemented by reference TRBV5-4 and TRBJ2-1, the full variable domain reads ETGVTQSPTHLIKTRGQQVTLRCSSQSGHNTVSWYQQALGQGPQFIFQYYREEENGRGNFPPRFSGLQFPNYSSELNVNALELDDSALYLCASSYANNEQFFGPGTRLTVL.

To note about this clone: One end of the junction fails to match germline, which may point to a read error. The chain carries TRBV7-9 and TRBJ2-3; 7 nucleotides agree with TRBD2. Germline V gene sequence: CDR1 SEHNR, CDR2 FQNEAQ (reference sequence). CDR3 length: 19 residues. The CDR3 coding sequence is TGTGCCAGCAGTTTAGACTGGGAACTCCCGGCGGGAGCGAGAGATACGCAGTATTTT. Translating gives CASSLDWELPAGARDTQYF. The full variable domain, with the rest looked up from reference TRBV7-9 and TRBJ2-3, is DTGVSQNPRHKITKRGQNVTFRCDPISEHNRLYWYRQTLGQGPEFLTYFQNEAQLEKSRLLSDRFSAERPKGSFSTLEIQRTEQGDSAMYLCASSLDWELPAGARDTQYFGPGTRLTVL.